This entry describes one TCR beta chain. Antigen: not known. The data were taken from a study of shared clonotypes between healthy human individuals. Study-level results: Sampling covered nothing but blood. Tissue TCR repertoires likely differ from those found in blood.

Assay: immunoSEQ multiplex PCR; the TCRdb copy retains only in-frame clones and omits some. Among over 850,000 clones listed, around 78% were seen once. Trimming shortened V by 5 bases and J by 2 bases, and 5 bases separated the two germline ends. The CDR3 consists of 13 residues. The germline V gene has CDR1 SGHNT and CDR2 YYREEE (reference sequence). Sequences were obtained from memory CD4+ T cells from PBMCs. Subset specified: CD45RA-negative fraction. This chain links TRBV5-4 with TRBJ2-6; D is unclear. The sequence was obtained from a young man in good health. Some clones in this sample may be carry-over from other donors' samples. CDR3 sequence: CASRGAGANVLTF. The CDR3 nucleotides read TGTGCCAGCAGGGGCGCTGGGGCCAACGTCCTGACTTTC.